This TCR beta chain was profiled in a study of cytomegalovirus exposure and HLA in healthy donors. PCR employed 60 Vbeta and 13 Jbeta primers. Assay: immunoSEQ multiplex PCR; the TCRdb copy retains only in-frame clones and omits some. The sample has roughly 67,000 clones, about 80% seen once. The V gene end was trimmed by 3 bases and the J gene end by 4 bases; junction bases not matched to a gene: 6. This CDR3 contains 15 residues. Germline assignment: CDR1 LNHDA and CDR2 SQIVND (reference sequence). This rearrangement joins TRBV19 to TRBJ2-1; 7 nucleotides match TRBD2. The TCR originated in a man aged 55-75 years in good health and CMV-seropositive. The sequenced material came from PBMCs. CDR3 DNA: TGTGCCAGTAGTATCTACGGACTAGGTTACAATGAGCAGTTCTTC. This sequence encodes CASSIYGLGYNEQFF.